Each of the 10 T cell receptor beta chains below was sequenced from the same sample in a study of radiotherapy plus CTLA-4 blockade in lung cancer. Sequenced by immunoSEQ multiplex PCR; TCRdb stores in-frame clones only, minus some. The sample has around 30,000 clones; roughly three quarters are singletons. Sample: peripheral blood, taken from a patient treated with radiotherapy plus ipilimumab. The receptor source for this set is a human donor with non-small cell lung cancer that progressed on radiotherapy plus ipilimumab.

The rearrangement uses TRBV7-9 and TRBJ2-3; possibly TRBD2 for D (5 bases). CDR3 size: 13 residues. The V and J ends lost 5 bases and 4 bases respectively, with 10 bases between them. Per the germline V gene, CDR1 is SEHNR and CDR2 is FQNEAQ (reference sequence). In DNA form, the CDR3 reads TGTGCCAGCAGCCCTCGAGGGCCAGATACGCAGTATTTT. Protein product: CASSPRGPDTQYF.

The V gene is TRBV2, the J gene TRBJ2-2; D is uncertain. Trimming left V 7 bases short and J 1 base short, with 10 bases between. Germline values: CDR1 SNHLY, CDR2 FYNNEI. CDR3 length: 14 residues. The CDR3 DNA follows: TGTGCCAGCAAAGGCACCCTGAACACCGGGGAGCTGTTTTTT. It yields the protein CASKGTLNTGELFF.

The chain carries TRBV14 and TRBJ2-6, with 7 bases identical to TRBD1. This CDR3 contains 18 residues. J gave up 0 bases and V 4 bases, and 9 bases lay outside the gene matches. From germline, CDR1 is SGHDN and CDR2 FVKESK. The CDR3 DNA is TGTGCCAGCAGCCCCAACAGGGGAGAAGGCTCTGGGGCCAACGTCCTGACTTTC. It specifies CASSPNRGEGSGANVLTF.

This clone has more than one count but fewer than ten. The chain combines TRBV2 with TRBJ1-1; 7 bases align to TRBD1. This CDR3 has 16 amino acids. J gave up 1 base and V 6 bases, and 11 bases lay outside the gene matches. The germline CDR1 and CDR2 sequences are SNHLY and FYNNEI. CDR3 region: CASRAAPGQPNTEAFF. In DNA, the CDR3 is TGTGCCAGCAGAGCAGCCCCGGGACAGCCGAACACTGAAGCTTTCTTT.

This clone showed up just a few times. This chain links TRBV5-1 with TRBJ2-5, with TRBD1 as a possible D gene (6 bases). V was cut by 7 bases and J by 3 bases, with 16 bases left in between. CDR1 and CDR2 (germline): SGHRS, YFSETQ. The CDR3 loop spans 14 amino acids. The DNA for the CDR3 is TGCGCCAGCGGACAACTAGGGGGAGAAGAGACCCAGTACTTC. This encodes CASGQLGGEETQYF.

The chain employs TRBV29-1 and TRBJ2-2; TRBD2 matches 7 bases. The CDR3 contains 12 residues. The germline CDR1 and CDR2 sequences are SQVTM and ANQGSEA. J was trimmed by 6 bases and V by 4 bases; bases with no gene match: 2. CDR3 residues: CSVGGRAGELFF. CDR3 DNA sequence: TGCAGCGTTGGAGGGAGGGCCGGGGAGCTGTTTTTT.

The chain uses TRBV11-2 and TRBJ2-3, with 7 bases aligning to TRBD2. Germline loops: CDR1 SGHAT, CDR2 FQNNGV. The CDR3 runs 18 residues. After removal of 4 bases from V and 4 bases from J, the junction contained 17 bases not matched to a gene. DNA for the CDR3: TGTGCCAGCAGCTCCGGCGGCGGGGCGGGGGTCCTGGCAGATACGCAGTATTTT. The encoded protein is CASSSGGGAGVLADTQYF.

The gene calls are TRBV5-1 and TRBJ1-1; D not resolved. The germline CDR1 and CDR2 sequences are SGHRS and YFSETQ. Trimming removed 1 base at V and 0 bases at J, with 10 bases between. The CDR3 runs to 15 residues. The CDR3 coding sequence is TGCGCCAGCAGCTTGTCAGTGAGTATGAACACTGAAGCTTTCTTT. Translation: CASSLSVSMNTEAFF.

This chain connects TRBV6-5 to TRBJ1-1, with D maybe TRBD1 (5 bases). This CDR3 has 13 residues. V was cut by 6 bases and J by 5 bases, with 13 bases left in between. The germline gives CDR1 MNHEY, CDR2 SVGAGI. In nucleotides, the CDR3 is TGTGCCAGCAGCCTCGGGGGTTGGACTGAAGCTTTCTTT. It specifies CASSLGGWTEAFF.

The chain carries TRBV6-1 and TRBJ1-3; D gene uncertain. V was pared by 3 bases and J by 4 bases, with 10 bases between. This CDR3 region has 14 residues. Germline CDR1 and CDR2: MNHNS and SASEGT. This CDR3 is CASSEMGSGNTIYF. CDR3 bases: TGTGCCAGCAGTGAGATGGGGTCCGGAAACACCATATATTTT.